The next 6 T cell receptor beta chains were all read from a single sample in a study of T cell responses to AZD1222 COVID-19 vaccine (dated by TCRdb to about 2021). Library creation used the immunoSEQ multiplex PCR assay. As stored in TCRdb, this immuneACCESS dataset retains in-frame rearrangements with V and J assigned. A fraction of the clones does not appear; measured against another copy, unresolved V genes explain less than half of the discrepancy, and the remainder lacks a known reason. The sample table holds fewer than 150,000 clones, of which roughly nine tenths were seen once. Roughly 1.7% of the sample rests with the top ten. What the time point label conveys for this sample: about 28 days (+/-7) after the second vaccine dose. The sample consisted of peripheral blood, taken 28 days after the second AZD1222 dose. The receptor source for this set is an adult who received the AZD1222 COVID-19 vaccine.

The V gene is TRBV29-1, the J gene TRBJ1-2, with 7 bases lining up with TRBD1. Trimming cost V 0 bases and J 4 bases; bases outside gene matches: 5. The CDR3 contains 14 residues. Germline V gene sequence: CDR1 SQVTM, CDR2 ANQGSEA. The CDR3 DNA is TGCAGCGTTGAAGACGACAGGGCATCCTATGGCTACACCTTC. Its protein product is CSVEDDRASYGYTF. Using reference TRBV29-1 and TRBJ1-2 for the parts outside the CDR3, the full variable domain is SAVISQKPSRDICQRGTSLTIQCQVDSQVTMMFWYRQQPGQSLTLIATANQGSEATYESGFVIDKFPISRPNLTFSTLTVSNMSPEDSSIYLCSVEDDRASYGYTFGSGTRLTVV.

The V and J genes are TRBV2 and TRBJ1-4, with 8 bases aligning to TRBD1. V lost 7 bases and J lost 8; bases outside the gene matches: 9. CDR1 and CDR2 (germline): SNHLY, FYNNEI. The CDR3 extends over 14 amino acids. Here the CDR3 DNA reads TGTGCCAGCATGAGGGGGACAGGCGGGGAAAAACTGTTTTTT. It is translated as CASMRGTGGEKLFF. The full variable domain, its missing parts supplied by reference TRBV2 and TRBJ1-4, is EPEVTQTPSHQVTQMGQEVILRCVPISNHLYFYWYRQILGQKVEFLVSFYNNEISEKSEIFDDQFSVERPDGSNFTLKIRSTKLEDSAMYFCASMRGTGGEKLFFGSGTQLSVL.

The chain recombines TRBV5-1 with TRBJ1-1; 8 nucleotides agree with TRBD1. CDR3 length: 15 amino acids. The V gene's germline CDR1 is SGHRS and CDR2 YFSETQ. The trim removed 1 base at V and 5 bases at J, leaving 7 bases unmatched. CDR3: CASSLSQGAPTEAFF. The CDR3 DNA sequence: TGCGCCAGCAGCTTGAGCCAGGGGGCGCCTACTGAAGCTTTCTTT. The full variable domain, its missing parts supplied by reference TRBV5-1 and TRBJ1-1, is KAGVTQTPRYLIKTRGQQVTLSCSPISGHRSVSWYQQTPGQGLQFLFEYFSETQRNKGNFPGRFSGRQFSNSRSEMNVSTLELGDSALYLCASSLSQGAPTEAFFGQGTRLTVV.

This sequence joins TRBV18 and TRBJ1-2; the D is unclear. Trimming left V 3 bases short and J 1 base short, with 9 bases between. The CDR3 contains 14 residues. Germline-derived CDR1 and CDR2 are KGHSH and LQKENI. CDR3 nucleotide sequence: TGTGCCAGCTCACCCAATGAGGGTAACTATGGCTACACCTTC. Residues: CASSPNEGNYGYTF.

J is TRBJ1-1 and V is TRBV7-3; the D gene is possibly TRBD1 (5 bases). The CDR3 length is 14 residues. V was pared by 4 bases and J by 0 bases, with 9 bases between. Germline V gives CDR1 SGHTA, CDR2 FQGTGA. CDR3 in DNA: TGTGCCAGCAGCTCGGACATATTGAACACTGAAGCTTTCTTT. Translating gives CASSSDILNTEAFF.

This clone was recorded once. This chain uses TRBV14 with TRBJ2-5; D gene unclear. CDR3 length: 12 residues. Deletions cut 4 bases from V and 9 bases from J, with 12 bases between. In germline, CDR1 is SGHDN, CDR2 FVKESK. CDR3: CASSPIGSSQYF. The CDR3 nucleotides read TGTGCCAGCAGCCCCATAGGTTCGTCCCAGTACTTC.